The 26 T cell receptor beta chains below come from one sample, sequenced in a study of T cell responses to AZD1222 COVID-19 vaccine. Method: immunoSEQ multiplex PCR; TCRdb's copy keeps in-frame clones and lacks some. The sample contains 85,000 to 100,000 clones, around nine tenths of which appear only once. Specimen: peripheral blood, collected on day 0 of AZD1222 vaccination. These receptors all come from an adult in good health.

The sample holds one count of this clone. The J gene is TRBJ2-7, the V gene TRBV19; D possibly corresponds to TRBD2 (5 bases). V lost 5 bases, J lost 2 bases, and 10 bases lay in between. The CDR3 loop spans 13 amino acids. Germline V gives CDR1 LNHDA, CDR2 SQIVND (reference sequence). CDR3 DNA: TGTGCCAGTAGTCGAGCGCGGGCCTACGAGCAGTACTTC. It specifies CASSRARAYEQYF.

This chain joins TRBV7-3 and TRBJ2-3, with 12 bases fitting TRBD2. Germline-derived CDR1 and CDR2 are SGHTA and FQGTGA. Germline trimming cut 3 bases from V and 0 bases from J; bases unmatched to any gene: 1. The CDR3 has 16 amino acids. The CDR3 bases are TGTGCCAGCAGCTTCGGACTAGCGGGGAGCACAGATACGCAGTATTTT. It codes for CASSFGLAGSTDTQYF.

This clone has just a few counts. This sequence joins TRBV6-1 and TRBJ1-6; D uncertain. Trimming took off 0 bases at V and 6 bases at J, with 12 bases between the two ends. This CDR3 contains 16 residues. Germline V gene lookup returns CDR1 MNHNS and CDR2 SASEGT. The CDR3, as DNA: TGTGCCAGCAGTGAAGCGCTTCTAGGTGGTAATTCACCCCTCCACTTT. Protein sequence: CASSEALLGGNSPLHF.

The rearrangement joins TRBV3-1 (or the pseudogene TRBV3-2) to TRBJ2-1, with D uncertain. The CDR3 sequence is 14 residues long. Per germline, CDR1 LGHDT and CDR2 YNNKEL (reference sequence). V lost 0 bases and J lost 5, with 8 bases in between. CDR3 sequence: CASSQDPLDNEQFF. CDR3 in DNA: TGTGCCAGCAGCCAAGATCCCCTTGACAATGAGCAGTTCTTC.

The chain joins TRBV9 to TRBJ2-1, with D tentatively TRBD2 (5 bases). V lost 3 bases and J lost 4, with 11 bases in between. The CDR3 has 14 residues. Germline V gene lookup returns CDR1 SGDLS and CDR2 YYNGEE. CDR3 sequence reads: CASSGRSAYNEQFF. DNA of the CDR3: TGTGCCAGCAGCGGGAGGAGCGCATACAATGAGCAGTTCTTC.

The chain uses TRBV28 and TRBJ1-2; TRBD1 agrees at 10 bases. This CDR3 has 14 residues. The V gene's germline CDR1 is MDHEN and CDR2 SYDVKM. The J segment lost 6 bases and the V segment lost 8 bases, leaving 9 bases of the junction unmatched. The CDR3 is CASRGPGTGDGYTF. CDR3 sequence (DNA): TGTGCCAGCCGGGGACCCGGGACAGGGGATGGCTACACCTTC.

The CDR3 spells CASSLGQGPSYEQYF. CDR3 nucleotides: TGTGCCAGCAGCTTAGGACAGGGGCCCTCCTACGAGCAGTACTTC. This chain links TRBV7-2 with TRBJ2-7, with 8 bases identical to TRBD1. This CDR3 region has 15 residues. CDR1 SGHTA and CDR2 FQGNSA come from the germline V gene. J gave up 0 bases and V 1 base, and 2 bases lay outside the gene matches.

The chain combines TRBV7-9 with TRBJ2-1, with D possibly matching TRBD2 (7 bases). Germline V lookup: CDR1 SEHNR, CDR2 FQNEAQ (reference sequence). The V end was cut by 5 bases, the J end by 4 bases, with 21 bases between. This CDR3 region has 17 residues. The CDR3 region is CASSAASSGGLYNEQFF. The CDR3 nucleotides are TGTGCCAGCAGCGCAGCGAGTTCGGGGGGCCTATACAATGAGCAGTTCTTC.

This sequence joins TRBV3-1 (or the pseudogene TRBV3-2) and TRBJ2-7; 7 positions agree with TRBD1. Trimming cost V 0 bases and J 2 bases; bases outside gene matches: 7. Germline assignment: CDR1 LGHDT and CDR2 YNNKEL (reference sequence). This CDR3 contains 16 residues. The CDR3 nucleotides read TGTGCCAGCAGCCAAGATTGGGACAGCGCAACCTACGAGCAGTACTTC. It yields the protein CASSQDWDSATYEQYF.

The V and J genes are TRBV5-1 and TRBJ2-3; 8 bases match TRBD2. Per the germline V gene, CDR1 is SGHRS and CDR2 is YFSETQ. V shed 5 bases and J 5 bases; nucleotides not matched to a gene: 10. This CDR3 has 15 residues. The CDR3 region has the DNA TGCGCCAGCAGAGGCGGGGGGACACGCGGAGATACGCAGTATTTT. Its protein is CASRGGGTRGDTQYF.

This clone was counted once. V gene TRBV3-1 (or the pseudogene TRBV3-2) combines with J gene TRBJ1-1; D is unclear. Trimming removed 1 base from V and 6 bases from J, with 12 bases in between. This CDR3 is 14 amino acids long. Germline lookup yields CDR1 LGHDT and CDR2 YNNKEL (reference sequence). This CDR3 reads CASSQAQWTPEAFF. The CDR3 bases are TGTGCCAGCAGCCAAGCTCAGTGGACGCCTGAAGCTTTCTTT.

For this clone: Within the sample, other DNA sequences also encode this same CDR3. The rearrangement uses TRBV7-2 and TRBJ2-7; maybe TRBD2 (6 bases). CDR3 length: 13 amino acids. The V gene lost 2 bases and the J gene lost 3 bases, with 8 bases spanning the gap. Germline lookup yields CDR1 SGHTA and CDR2 FQGNSA. CDR3 amino acids: CASSLRRDYEQYF. CDR3 in DNA: TGTGCCAGCAGCTTACGGCGGGACTACGAGCAGTACTTC. The full variable domain, with the rest looked up from reference TRBV7-2 and TRBJ2-7, is GAGVSQSPSNKVTEKGKDVELRCDPISGHTALYWYRQSLGQGLEFLIYFQGNSAPDKSGLPSDRFSAERTGGSVSTLTIQRTQQEDSAVYLCASSLRRDYEQYFGPGTRLTVT.

This chain joins TRBV9 and TRBJ2-1; maybe TRBD1 (5 bases). CDR1 is SGDLS, CDR2 YYNGEE, per germline. The V end was cut by 2 bases, the J end by 4 bases, with 13 bases between. The CDR3 has 15 amino acids. CDR3 region: CASSVGHGSYNEQFF. The CDR3 DNA sequence: TGTGCCAGCAGCGTGGGGCACGGATCGTACAATGAGCAGTTCTTC.

This clone was seen a single time. The CDR3 here is CASSIGQSNNYGYTF. The CDR3 bases are TGTGCCAGTAGTATAGGACAGAGTAATAACTATGGCTACACCTTC. The chain recombines TRBV19 with TRBJ1-2; TRBD1 is a possible D gene (5 bases). Trimming shortened V by 1 base and J by 1 base, and 10 bases separated the two germline ends. The CDR3 totals 15 residues. Germline CDR1 LNHDA, CDR2 SQIVND (reference sequence).

This chain connects TRBV6-1 to TRBJ1-2; D might be TRBD1 (6 bases). This CDR3 has 13 residues. V was cut by 1 base and J by 4 bases, with 7 bases left in between. Germline CDR1 MNHNS, CDR2 SASEGT. The CDR3 reads CASSEGRGYGYTF. The CDR3 coding sequence is TGTGCCAGCAGTGAAGGCAGGGGCTATGGCTACACCTTC.

This chain uses TRBV2 with TRBJ2-1; 8 positions agree with TRBD2. V shed 5 bases, J shed 7 bases, and the junction held 13 bases outside the gene matches. The CDR3 runs 16 residues. Germline V lookup: CDR1 SNHLY, CDR2 FYNNEI. The CDR3: CASSSLGTRNGNEQFF. For the CDR3, the DNA is TGTGCCAGCAGTTCATTGGGGACTAGGAACGGGAATGAGCAGTTCTTC.

The chain links TRBV7-3 to TRBJ1-2, with TRBD1 matching 8 bases. Trimming cost V 5 bases and J 0 bases; bases outside gene matches: 2. The CDR3 is 14 amino acids. Germline values: CDR1 SGHTA, CDR2 FQGTGA. The CDR3 loop is CASSPGGSNYGYTF. The CDR3, as DNA: TGTGCCAGCAGCCCAGGGGGCTCTAACTATGGCTACACCTTC.

This clone has only one observation. The chain has TRBV5-1 and TRBJ1-1; 7 nucleotides align to TRBD1. There are 15 residues in the CDR3. Looked up from germline, CDR1 is SGHRS and CDR2 is YFSETQ. After removal of 0 bases from V and 3 bases from J, the junction contained 5 bases not matched to a gene. The CDR3 bases are TGCGCCAGCAGCTTGGTAGGGGGCCGGGACACTGAAGCTTTCTTT. The encoded protein is CASSLVGGRDTEAFF.

V gene TRBV5-1 combines with J gene TRBJ2-1, with a tentative D call TRBD1 (5 bases). Trimming pared 4 bases from V and 10 bases from J, leaving 18 bases between. Germline CDR1 and CDR2: SGHRS and YFSETQ. The CDR3 has 14 amino acids. CDR3 bases: TGCGCCAGCAGCCCCGATGGGGCGATTGGCGAGCAGTTCTTC. Its translation is CASSPDGAIGEQFF.

This clone was observed a single time. This chain links TRBV30 with TRBJ1-2; 7 positions match TRBD1. This CDR3 region has 14 residues. Germline CDR1 reads GTSNPN; CDR2 reads SVGIG (reference sequence). Germline trimming cut 3 bases from V and 4 bases from J; bases unmatched to any gene: 8. The chain's CDR3 is CAWSLSDRSYGYTF. The DNA for the CDR3 is TGTGCCTGGAGCCTTTCGGACAGGTCCTATGGCTACACCTTC.

The chain combines TRBV6-5 with TRBJ2-7; 8 positions match TRBD1. Unmatched junction bases numbered 10, after V lost 5 bases and J lost 10 bases. The CDR3 extends over 13 amino acids. Per germline, CDR1 MNHEY and CDR2 SVGAGI. CDR3 coding DNA: TGTGCCAGCAGTCTGAAGGACAGGGCGGGACAGTACTTC. Protein product: CASSLKDRAGQYF.

This clone was picked up one time. The rearrangement joins TRBV6-2 or TRBV6-3 to TRBJ1-1, with D perhaps TRBD1 (6 bases). The length of the CDR3 is 12 residues. Trimming removed 6 bases at V and 9 bases at J, with 14 bases between. Germline lookup yields CDR1 MNHEY and CDR2 SVGEGT. CDR3 DNA sequence: TGTGCCAGCAGCGGGGGGCGACCCAAAGCTTTCTTT. It encodes CASSGGRPKAFF.

The J gene is TRBJ1-5, the V gene TRBV19; 7 bases are shared with TRBD1. CDR1 and CDR2 from the germline V gene are LNHDA and SQIVND (reference sequence). This CDR3 has 16 residues. The V segment lost 5 bases and the J segment 0 bases; nucleotides outside the gene matches: 7. CDR3 residues: CASSPTRGLSNQPQHF. The CDR3, as DNA: TGTGCCAGTAGTCCAACGAGGGGGCTTAGCAATCAGCCCCAGCATTTT.

The chain joins TRBV2 to TRBJ1-4; a possible D gene is TRBD1 (6 bases). V was trimmed by 0 bases and J by 7 bases, leaving 12 bases between them. This CDR3 is 15 amino acids long. Germline assignment: CDR1 SNHLY and CDR2 FYNNEI. DNA for the CDR3: TGTGCCAGCAGTGAAGCAGGACAGTGGGGTGAAAAACTGTTTTTT. It specifies CASSEAGQWGEKLFF.

The CDR3 reads CASSGQTGRLLDGYTF. CDR3 DNA: TGTGCCAGCAGCGGCCAGACAGGGAGGTTGTTAGATGGCTACACCTTC. This chain links TRBV9 with TRBJ1-2, with 7 bases matching TRBD1. The V gene end was trimmed by 3 bases and the J gene end by 6 bases; junction bases not matched to a gene: 14. Germline lookup yields CDR1 SGDLS and CDR2 YYNGEE. The CDR3 runs 16 residues.

The genes are TRBV7-2 and TRBJ2-3, with 9 bases lining up with TRBD2. The CDR3 length is 15 residues. Germline values: CDR1 SGHTA, CDR2 FQGNSA. V lost 4 bases, J lost 5 bases, and 7 bases stayed unmatched. CDR3 nucleotide sequence: TGTGCCAGCAGCTCGAAGCGGGAGGTGGGAGATACGCAGTATTTT. This translates into CASSSKREVGDTQYF.